This T cell receptor beta chain was found in a study of beta chain features in type 1 diabetes. Study-level background: No age, gender or cell yield differences were seen between patients and healthy donors. Study-level findings and limits: Among patients, naive, central memory and Treg TCRB repertoires appeared more similar than among healthy donors. Shortening of TCRB CDR3s, moderate but significant, appeared in all four CD4+ subsets of Type 1 diabetes patients. Over-representation of high TCR-expressing cells was a possible consequence of cDNA sequencing.

Sequenced material consisted of expressed TCRB transcripts (all of the isolated RNA was reverse transcribed). Produced via immunoSEQ multiplex PCR; TCRdb's table is partial and in-frame only. The sample contains more than 550,000 clones, around 15% of which appear only once. The length of the CDR3 is 13 residues. Germline V gene data show CDR1 as WNHNN and CDR2 as SYGVQD (reference sequence). Trimming shortened V by 5 bases and J by 1 base, and 6 bases separated the two germline ends. With respect to this clone: Its cognate antigen is unknown.

Sample: naive CD4+ T cells from blood. The receptor was isolated from a man aged 18 to 35 with type 1 diabetes. The V call is TRBV10-1, the J call TRBJ1-5; D not resolved. The CDR3, as DNA: TGCGCCAGCAGTCCGGGAAGCAATCAGCCCCAGCATTTT. It specifies CASSPGSNQPQHF.